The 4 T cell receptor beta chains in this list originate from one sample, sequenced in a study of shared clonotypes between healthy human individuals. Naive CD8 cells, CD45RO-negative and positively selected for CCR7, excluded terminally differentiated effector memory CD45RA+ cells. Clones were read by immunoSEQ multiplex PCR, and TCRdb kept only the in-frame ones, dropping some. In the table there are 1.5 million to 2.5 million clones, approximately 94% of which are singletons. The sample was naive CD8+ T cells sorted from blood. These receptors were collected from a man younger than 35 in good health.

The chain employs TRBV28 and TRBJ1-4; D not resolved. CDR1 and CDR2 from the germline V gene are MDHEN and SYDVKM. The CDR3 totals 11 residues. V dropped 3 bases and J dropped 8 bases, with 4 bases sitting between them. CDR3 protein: CASSFSEKLFF. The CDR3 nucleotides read TGTGCCAGCAGTTTCTCCGAAAAACTGTTTTTT.

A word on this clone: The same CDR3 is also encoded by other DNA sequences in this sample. CDR3 in DNA: TGTGCCAGCAGTCCCGGCACAGATACGCAGTATTTT. Translation gives CASSPGTDTQYF. The chain recombines TRBV6-5 with TRBJ2-3; no firm D call. Trimming took 5 bases from V and 1 from J, leaving 4 bases between them. CDR3 length: 12 residues. The germline gives CDR1 MNHEY, CDR2 SVGAGI.

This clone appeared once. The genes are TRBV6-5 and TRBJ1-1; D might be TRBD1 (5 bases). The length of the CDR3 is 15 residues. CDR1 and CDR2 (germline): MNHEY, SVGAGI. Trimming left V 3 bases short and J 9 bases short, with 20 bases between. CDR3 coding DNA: TGTGCCAGCAGTTATGGTGGGGGGTCGAGATTAAAAGCTTTCTTT. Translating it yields CASSYGGGSRLKAFF.

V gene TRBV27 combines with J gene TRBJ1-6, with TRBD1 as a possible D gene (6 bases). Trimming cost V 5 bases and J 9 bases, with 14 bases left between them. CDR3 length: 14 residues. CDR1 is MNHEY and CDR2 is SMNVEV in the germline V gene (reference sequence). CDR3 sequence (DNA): TGTGCCAGCAGTCCCCAGGGGTCTCTTTCACCCCTCCACTTT. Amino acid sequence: CASSPQGSLSPLHF.